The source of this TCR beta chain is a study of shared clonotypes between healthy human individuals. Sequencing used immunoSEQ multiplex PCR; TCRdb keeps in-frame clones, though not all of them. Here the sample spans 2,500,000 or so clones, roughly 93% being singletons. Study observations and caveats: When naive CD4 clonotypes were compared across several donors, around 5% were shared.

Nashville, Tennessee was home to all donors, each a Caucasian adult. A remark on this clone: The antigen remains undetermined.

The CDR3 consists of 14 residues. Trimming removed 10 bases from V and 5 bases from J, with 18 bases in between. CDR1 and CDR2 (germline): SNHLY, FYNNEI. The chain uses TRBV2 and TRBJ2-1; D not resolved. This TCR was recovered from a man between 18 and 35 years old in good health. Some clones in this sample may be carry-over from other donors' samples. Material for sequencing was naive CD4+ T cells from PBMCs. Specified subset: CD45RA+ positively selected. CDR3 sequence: CATSQRAIHNEQFF. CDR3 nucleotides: TGTGCCACCTCCCAGAGAGCTATCCACAATGAGCAGTTCTTC.